A single sample is the source of the 10 T cell receptor beta chains below, sequenced in a study of blood T cell repertoires in COVID-19. Sequencing used immunoSEQ multiplex PCR; TCRdb keeps in-frame clones, though not all of them. The table has about 130,000 clones, around 73% seen once; the top ten hold 9.5% to 12%. Specimen: peripheral blood. All receptors come from a man between 60 and 75 years old who had recovered from COVID-19.

This clone was picked up one time. The V and J genes are TRBV7-2 and TRBJ2-1; 8 positions agree with TRBD2. The V and J ends lost 3 bases and 2 bases, in that order; junction bases with no gene match: 9. CDR1 is SGHTA, CDR2 FQGNSA, per germline. This CDR3 spans 17 amino acids. The CDR3 DNA sequence: TGTGCCAGCAGCTTTTTGCAAGGAGCGGGGGCCTACAATGAGCAGTTCTTC. Its translation is CASSFLQGAGAYNEQFF.

This chain joins TRBV18 and TRBJ1-2, with a tentative D call TRBD1 (5 bases). Germline V lookup: CDR1 KGHSH, CDR2 LQKENI. Trimming took off 2 bases at V and 2 bases at J, with 12 bases between the two ends. The CDR3 runs to 15 residues. The CDR3 sequence is CASSPRRGGNYGYTF. The CDR3 nucleotides read TGTGCCAGCTCACCAAGGAGGGGCGGGAACTATGGCTACACCTTC. Based on the CDR3 plus reference TRBV18 and TRBJ1-2, the full variable domain is NAGVMQNPRHLVRRRGQEARLRCSPMKGHSHVYWYRQLPEEGLKFMVYLQKENIIDESGMPKERFSAEFPKEGPSILRIQQVVRGDSAAYFCASSPRRGGNYGYTFGSGTRLTVV.

The chain carries TRBV20-1 and TRBJ2-7; unclear D gene. V was clipped by 3 bases and J by 2 bases, with 8 bases between them. The CDR3 extends over 12 amino acids. Germline CDR1 DFQATT, CDR2 SNEGSKA (reference sequence). The CDR3 DNA follows: TGCAGTGCTAGTCCTACGGCCTACGAGCAGTACTTC. Amino acids: CSASPTAYEQYF.

This chain uses TRBV28 with TRBJ1-5; tentative D call: TRBD1 (5 bases). V lost 6 bases and J 6 bases, leaving 18 bases between the germline ends. Germline CDR1 reads MDHEN; CDR2 reads SYDVKM. The CDR3 is 15 residues long. CDR3 sequence: CASRVWRGGGQPQHF. The CDR3 nucleotides read TGTGCCAGCAGGGTCTGGAGGGGCGGGGGTCAGCCCCAGCATTTT.

The chain combines TRBV2 with TRBJ2-7; D uncertain. Germline assignment: CDR1 SNHLY and CDR2 FYNNEI. There are 13 residues in the CDR3. Trimming took off 4 bases at V and 4 bases at J, with 11 bases between the two ends. In DNA form, the CDR3 reads TGTGCCAGCAGTGCAGTCTTACCATACGAGCAGTACTTC. Its protein is CASSAVLPYEQYF.

This chain connects TRBV28 to TRBJ2-6; tentatively, D is TRBD2 (6 bases). The CDR3 is made up of 15 amino acids. Germline V gives CDR1 MDHEN, CDR2 SYDVKM. V shed 7 bases and J shed 2 bases, with 12 bases lying between them. The CDR3 coding sequence is TGTGCCAGCACCCTGACTAGTCCTGGGGCCAACGTCCTGACTTTC. Its protein is CASTLTSPGANVLTF.

About this clone itself: Sequence at one end of the junction differs from germline and may be a read error. The J gene is TRBJ2-1, the V gene TRBV2; 7 bases map to TRBD1. This CDR3 comprises 15 residues. The germline CDR1 and CDR2 sequences are SNHLY and FYNNEI. The chain's CDR3 is CASTEDRVSYNEQFF. The CDR3 bases are TGTGCCAGCACTGAAGACAGGGTGAGCTACAATGAGCAGTTCTTC.

The rearrangement uses TRBV3-1 (or the pseudogene TRBV3-2) and TRBJ2-7; 8 bases line up with TRBD1. The CDR3 spans 18 residues. V shed 3 bases, J shed 5 bases, and the junction held 18 bases outside the gene matches. In germline, CDR1 is LGHDT, CDR2 YNNKEL (reference sequence). CDR3 loop: CASSQTPTIISTGDEQYF. The CDR3 coding sequence is TGTGCCAGCAGCCAGACCCCAACCATTATTTCGACAGGGGACGAGCAGTACTTC.

This clone has a single count. The chain links TRBV9 to TRBJ1-1, with D possibly being TRBD1 (5 bases). Germline-derived CDR1 and CDR2 are SGDLS and YYNGEE. The V end lost 7 bases, the J end lost 5 bases, and 9 bases lay between the germline ends. This CDR3 has 11 residues. CDR3 DNA sequence: TGTGCCAGCGGTGGGGGGACTGAAGCTTTCTTT. As protein: CASGGGTEAFF.

A word on this clone: Different DNA sequences within this sample yield the same CDR3. The V gene is TRBV5-4, the J gene TRBJ2-1; TRBD1 matches at 8 bases. The V gene's germline CDR1 is SGHNT and CDR2 YYREEE (reference sequence). The V segment lost 3 bases and the J segment 0 bases; nucleotides outside the gene matches: 2. The CDR3 length is 15 residues. The CDR3 bases are TGTGCCAGCAGCTCAGGGGGCAGCTCCTACAATGAGCAGTTCTTC. It specifies CASSSGGSSYNEQFF.